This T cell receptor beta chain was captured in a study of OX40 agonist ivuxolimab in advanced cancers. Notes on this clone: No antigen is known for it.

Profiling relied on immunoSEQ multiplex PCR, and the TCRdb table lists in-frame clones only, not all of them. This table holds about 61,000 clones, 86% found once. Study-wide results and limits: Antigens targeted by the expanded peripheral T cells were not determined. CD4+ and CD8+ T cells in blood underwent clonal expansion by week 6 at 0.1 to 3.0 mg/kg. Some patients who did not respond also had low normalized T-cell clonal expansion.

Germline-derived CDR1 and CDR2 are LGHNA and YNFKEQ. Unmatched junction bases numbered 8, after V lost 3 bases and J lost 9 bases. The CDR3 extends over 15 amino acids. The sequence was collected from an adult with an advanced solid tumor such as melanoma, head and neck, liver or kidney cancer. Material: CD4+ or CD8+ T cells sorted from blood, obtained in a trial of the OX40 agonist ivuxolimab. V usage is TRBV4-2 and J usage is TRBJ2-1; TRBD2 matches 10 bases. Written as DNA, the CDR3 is TGTGCCAGCAGCCAGGACAGCGGGGGGGCCGGTGAGCAGTTCTTC. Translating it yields CASSQDSGGAGEQFF.